Here is one TCR beta chain with its context. The V end was cut by 0 bases, the J end by 9 bases, with 12 bases between. The CDR3 has 14 residues. Per the germline V gene, CDR1 is LGHNA and CDR2 is YNFKEQ. This specimen belongs to a study of T-cell reconstitution after alpha-beta-depleted transplantation in children. Preparing the TCRbeta library involved the use of unique molecular identifiers. TCRdb used MiXCR to reprocess the PCR reads, holding one entry per CDR3 protein. This table holds 440,000 or so distinct CDR3 sequences, 11% found once. The material was PBMCs from the stem cell graft donor, obtained from the stem cell graft. The sequence derives from a human donor who donated a stem cell graft to a child with acute myeloid leukemia. This chain connects TRBV4-2 to TRBJ2-1; D call uncertain. The CDR3 bases are TGTGCCAGCAGCCAAGAGATGGAGAGTGTTGAGCAGTTCTTC. It specifies CASSQEMESVEQFF.